This is a list of T cell receptor beta chains from one sample in a study of shared clonotypes between healthy human individuals. TCRdb's copy holds only in-frame clones and misses some; the assay was immunoSEQ multiplex PCR. The top ten clones hold roughly 0.45% of a sample with around 1.5 million clones, about 98% of them seen once. Sequencing was done on a sample of naive CD4+ T cells sorted from blood. The receptor set was obtained from a young man in good health. Each CDR3 is given with its conserved first and last residue. A D gene is named only where the DNA matches it firmly. Not all rows give a size; the values are once, few, many and, for expanded clones, a class.

>.|TRBV5-1|.|TRBJ2-3
CASSLVGEDTQYF
TGCGCCAGCAGCTTGGTAGGTGAAGATACGCAGTATTTT
>.|TRBV6-4|.|TRBJ2-5
CASTRPGNQETQYF
TGTGCCAGCACCCGACCCGGTAATCAAGAGACCCAGTACTTC
>.|TRBV5-1|.|TRBJ2-7
CASSLLLSPYEQYF
TGCGCCAGCAGCTTGCTACTATCCCCTTACGAGCAGTACTTC
>.|TRBV5-1|.|TRBJ2-7
CASSPNLNYEQYF
TGCGCCAGCAGCCCGAACCTCAATTACGAGCAGTACTTC
>.|TRBV6-6|.|TRBJ1-4
CASSRYTTGTNEKLFF
TGTGCCAGCAGTCGATATACGACAGGAACTAATGAAAAACTGTTTTTT
>.|TRBV28|.|TRBJ2-7
CASSRPTGKGGYEQYF
TGTGCCAGCAGCCGGCCGACAGGGAAGGGAGGATACGAGCAGTACTTC
>.|TRBV18|.|TRBJ1-4
CASSPPAHSGLFF
TGTGCCAGCTCACCACCCGCTCACTCTGGACTGTTTTTT
>.|TRBV28|.|TRBJ2-3
CASSLLGPFLDTDTQYF
TGTGCCAGCAGTTTATTGGGACCTTTCCTCGACACAGATACGCAGTATTTT
>.|TRBV12-5|.|TRBJ2-2
CASGLVHPGYTGELFF
TGTGCTAGTGGTTTGGTCCACCCAGGTTACACCGGGGAGCTGTTTTTT
>TRBD2|TRBV4-1|.|TRBJ2-3
CASSQVGTSADTQYF
TGCGCCAGCAGCCAAGTCGGGACTAGCGCAGATACGCAGTATTTT
>.|TRBV7-8|.|TRBJ2-7
CASSLDEQYF
TGTGCCAGCAGCCTGGACGAGCAGTACTTC
>.|TRBV9|.|TRBJ1-2
CASSVEGPGGYTF
TGTGCCAGCAGCGTAGAGGGTCCGGGGGGCTACACCTTC
>TRBD1|TRBV30|.|TRBJ1-5
CAWGRTGPESNQPQHF
TGTGCCTGGGGGCGGACAGGTCCAGAGAGCAATCAGCCCCAGCATTTT
>TRBD1|TRBV11-2|.|TRBJ2-4
CASSPTGGMGNIQYF
TGTGCCAGCAGCCCGACAGGGGGCATGGGAAACATTCAGTACTTC
>.|TRBV11-2|.|TRBJ1-3
CASSPGGFSGNTIYF
TGTGCCAGCAGCCCAGGAGGTTTCTCTGGAAACACCATATATTTT
>.|TRBV28|.|TRBJ2-3
CASSSPGDSTDTQYF
TGTGCCAGCAGTTCGCCCGGGGACAGCACAGATACGCAGTATTTT
>TRBD1|TRBV19|.|TRBJ1-1
CASSLTGGTTEAFF
TGTGCCAGTAGTCTGACAGGGGGGACCACTGAAGCTTTCTTT
>.|TRBV7-2|.|TRBJ2-7
CASSLGSGEYEQYF
TGTGCCAGCAGCTTAGGGTCAGGAGAATACGAGCAGTACTTC
>TRBD1|TRBV11-3|.|TRBJ2-5
CASSLDRGLPGVETQYF
TGTGCCAGCAGCCTAGACAGGGGGCTACCCGGGGTAGAGACCCAGTACTTC
>TRBD2|TRBV28|.|TRBJ2-4
CASSLAGGAKNIQYF
TGTGCCAGCAGTTTGGCGGGGGGGGCCAAAAACATTCAGTACTTC
>.|TRBV4-3|once|TRBJ2-3
CASSQPTPLGPDTQYF
TGCGCCAGCAGCCAACCTACCCCCTTGGGACCAGATACGCAGTATTTT
>.|TRBV9|.|TRBJ2-7
CASSIDGSSYEQYF
TGTGCCAGCAGCATCGACGGGAGCTCCTACGAGCAGTACTTC
>TRBD1|TRBV19|.|TRBJ2-7
CASSIGTDFSGEQYF
TGTGCCAGTAGTATTGGGACAGATTTCAGCGGCGAGCAGTACTTC
>.|TRBV7-2|.|TRBJ2-1
CASSLESEQFF
TGTGCCAGCAGCTTAGAGTCAGAGCAGTTCTTC
>TRBD1|TRBV10-2|.|TRBJ1-5
CASRITGGSQPQHF
TGCGCCAGCAGGATTACAGGGGGGAGTCAGCCCCAGCATTTT
>.|TRBV11-2|.|TRBJ1-2
CASSSRGESYTF
TGTGCCAGCAGCTCCCGGGGGGAGAGCTACACCTTC
>.|TRBV5-4|.|TRBJ2-1
CASSLISEGEQFF
TGTGCCAGCAGCTTGATAAGTGAGGGTGAGCAGTTCTTC
>.|TRBV5-1|.|TRBJ1-5
CASSLVGGIGPQHF
TGCGCCAGCAGCTTGGTAGGCGGAATTGGGCCCCAGCATTTT
>.|TRBV6-1|.|TRBJ2-1
CASSERLPRHNEQFF
TGTGCCAGCAGTGAACGCCTGCCCCGGCACAATGAGCAGTTCTTC
>.|TRBV9|.|TRBJ1-2
CASSVARGDYGYTF
TGTGCCAGCAGCGTAGCCCGAGGAGACTATGGCTACACCTTC
>.|TRBV4-1|.|TRBJ2-3
CASSHKKRGTDTQYF
TGCGCCAGCAGCCATAAAAAACGGGGGACAGATACGCAGTATTTT
>.|TRBV7-2|.|TRBJ2-7
CASSLLYEQYF
TGTGCCAGCAGCTTACTTTACGAGCAGTACTTC
>.|TRBV6-1|.|TRBJ1-1
CASTREGSENTEAFF
TGTGCCAGCACTAGAGAGGGTTCGGAGAACACTGAAGCTTTCTTT
>.|TRBV11-2|.|TRBJ2-7
CASSPNPFRAEQYF
TGTGCCAGCAGCCCCAATCCATTTCGAGCCGAGCAGTACTTC
>.|TRBV27|.|TRBJ1-1
CASSGVVHMNTEAFF
TGTGCCAGCAGCGGGGTGGTACACATGAACACTGAAGCTTTCTTT
>.|TRBV7-6|.|TRBJ2-2
CASSLNSESTGELFF
TGTGCCAGCAGCTTAAATTCTGAGTCGACCGGGGAGCTGTTTTTT